This T cell receptor beta chain was identified during a study of a mutant IDH1 vaccine in newly diagnosed glioma. This CDR3 region has 17 residues. V was shortened by 1 base and J by 3 bases, with 19 bases between the two germline ends. Germline-derived CDR1 and CDR2 are GTSNPN and SVGIG (reference sequence). With regard to this clone: Its specificity is unknown.

The repertoire was sequenced with immunoSEQ multiplex PCR; TCRdb's copy has only in-frame clones and lacks some. The sample has some 120,000 clones; around 77% are singletons. The time point is: week 11, during vaccination. A 20-mer mutant IDH1 peptide at 300 ug was injected subcutaneously with topical imiquimod. Sequencing used PBMCs, obtained from a glioma patient whose treatment included an IDH1 peptide vaccine. The chain is built from TRBV30 and TRBJ2-1; D call uncertain. This clonotype was obtained from a middle-aged man with glioma. This CDR3 reads CAWSGFQSLPNYNEQFF. CDR3 DNA sequence: TGTGCCTGGAGTGGATTCCAAAGTCTCCCGAACTACAATGAGCAGTTCTTC.